This T cell receptor (beta chain) is drawn from a study of identical twins. Study results and caveats: Twins shared beta out-of-frame sequences in excess, but this excess was weaker. Among out-of-frame alpha sequences shared by twins, low generation probability occurred in excess. Model-predicted out-of-frame TCR alpha sharing fell below observed values in monozygotic twins.

In this sample, this clonotype turned up a few times. Antigen: not known. Template switching introduced a universal primer site, and the cDNA bore unique molecular identifiers. Each CDR3 protein is one row after TCRdb ran MiXCR on the 5' RACE reads. Of 450,000 to 500,000 distinct CDR3 sequences listed, roughly an eighth are singletons. Germline CDR1 is SGHKS and CDR2 is YYEKEE (reference sequence). This CDR3 is built from 15 residues. J was trimmed by 10 bases and V by 5 bases; bases with no gene match: 17. The sample was also reused in another study, on yellow fever vaccine responses in identical twins.

Specimen: CD4+ T cells sorted from blood. The TCR originated in a woman aged 18-35 years in good health. V usage is TRBV5-5 and J usage is TRBJ1-2, with TRBD1 matching 7 bases. CDR3 region: CASRPGTVSSMAYTF. The CDR3, as DNA: TGTGCCAGCAGGCCCGGGACAGTTTCTTCTATGGCCTACACCTTC.